The clone carrying this T cell receptor beta chain appeared many times. Its antigen remains unknown. The sample belongs to a study of naive and memory T cell subsets. Two oligonucleotides, mixed equimolar, formed the beta constant-region primer covering TRBC1 and TRBC2. Ligated cDNA was amplified by four rounds of PCR with nested alpha and beta constant-region primers and SP2. Ligation attached a single-stranded oligonucleotide with a 12-nucleotide UMI and the SP2 primer to the cDNA 3' end. TCRdb processed the UMI-ligation and nested PCR reads anew with MiXCR; each CDR3 protein has one entry. Seen here are some 80,000 distinct CDR3 sequences, approximately 10% observed once, and the top ten hold 1.2%. Study conclusions and caveats: Especially in CD8 cells, naive repertoires contained a few larger clonotypes, possibly CD45RA-re-expressing memory cells.

The CDR3 runs to 14 residues. V dropped 5 bases and J dropped 5 bases, with 10 bases sitting between them. Germline assignment: CDR1 MGHRA and CDR2 YSYEKL. Separate alpha and beta amplification began at the second PCR step. Overnight CMV lysate stimulation of fresh PBMCs defined donor CMV status by CD4+ IFNgamma. Sequencing was done on a sample of naive CD8+ T cells from blood. The chain uses TRBV4-1 and TRBJ1-6; maybe TRBD1 (5 bases). This TCR came from a human donor in good health. The CDR3 nucleotides read TGCGCCAGCAGCTTCGGGGGGGATAATTCACCCCTCCACTTT. It encodes CASSFGGDNSPLHF.